The present T cell receptor (beta chain) was sequenced within a study of cytomegalovirus exposure and HLA in healthy donors. Looking at the study overall: As released early, the data held approximately 80 million unique TCRs from HLA-typed donors. Points from the study as a whole: Rare sequences made up most TCRs, while some public TCRs were found in many donors.

About this clone: Its target is unknown.

Donors were ostensibly healthy at sampling, although undocumented immune exposures were probable. Trimming took 1 base from V and 5 from J; bases not matched to a gene: 15. This CDR3 has 18 residues. Germline V CDR1 and CDR2: MNHEY, SMNVEV (reference sequence). 60 Vbeta and 13 Jbeta primers were used in PCR. The assay was immunoSEQ multiplex PCR, and TCRdb's table has in-frame clones only and misses some. The sample includes about 93,000 clones, around three fifths of them seen just once. The chain joins TRBV27 to TRBJ2-7; 9 positions agree with TRBD1. The receptor was derived from a boy between 10 and 17 years old in good health and CMV-seropositive. Sequenced input: PBMCs. CDR3 DNA sequence: TGTGCCAGCAGTTTATTTCTTAGCCTGGGACAGGGACCCAACGAGCAGTACTTC. Translation gives CASSLFLSLGQGPNEQYF.